Listed here are 18 T cell receptor beta chains from one sample, sequenced in a study of cytomegalovirus exposure and HLA in healthy donors. PCR employed 60 Vbeta and 13 Jbeta primers. Profiling relied on immunoSEQ multiplex PCR, and the TCRdb table lists in-frame clones only, not all of them. This sample yields some 250,000 clones, of which around 76% are seen a single time; 5% to 6% belongs to the top ten. Specimen: PBMCs. Receptors were obtained from a woman between 40 and 50 years old in good health and CMV-seropositive.

V is TRBV5-1 and J is TRBJ2-7; 10 positions match TRBD2. The CDR3 contains 16 residues. Unmatched junction bases numbered 13, after V lost 5 bases and J lost 5 bases. Germline CDR1 reads SGHRS; CDR2 reads YFSETQ. The CDR3 spells CASSYPRPTSGNEQYF. CDR3 bases: TGCGCCAGCAGTTATCCACGCCCTACTAGCGGGAACGAGCAGTACTTC.

CDR3: CASSRLQGGTYEQYF. CDR3 coding DNA: TGTGCCAGCAGCCGACTACAGGGGGGAACCTACGAGCAGTACTTC. V is TRBV11-1 and J is TRBJ2-7; 8 bases match TRBD1. V lost 5 bases and J lost 2; bases outside the gene matches: 8. The CDR3 sequence is 15 residues long. Germline V gene data show CDR1 as SGHAT and CDR2 as FQDESV (reference sequence). Drawing the rest from reference TRBV11-1 and TRBJ2-7, the complete variable domain is EAEVAQSPRYKITEKSQAVAFWCDPISGHATLYWYRQILGQGPELLVQFQDESVVDDSQLPKDRFSAERLKGVDSTLKIQPAELGDSAMYLCASSRLQGGTYEQYFGPGTRLTVT.

In this sample, this clone turned up a few times. V and J are TRBV7-2 and TRBJ2-7; 14 bases are shared with TRBD2. The CDR3 is 15 residues long. Trimming took 5 bases from V and 2 from J; bases not matched to a gene: 2. Germline V CDR1 and CDR2: SGHTA, FQGNSA. The CDR3 region is CASSEGLAGAYEQYF. The CDR3 DNA sequence: TGTGCCAGCAGCGAGGGACTAGCGGGAGCCTACGAGCAGTACTTC. Variable domain in full (rest from reference TRBV7-2 and TRBJ2-7): GAGVSQSPSNKVTEKGKDVELRCDPISGHTALYWYRQSLGQGLEFLIYFQGNSAPDKSGLPSDRFSAERTGGSVSTLTIQRTQQEDSAVYLCASSEGLAGAYEQYFGPGTRLTVT.

The chain recombines TRBV7-2 with TRBJ2-6; weak D call: TRBD1 (5 bases). Trimming stripped 5 bases from V and 2 bases from J, with 13 bases between. Germline V gene sequence: CDR1 SGHTA, CDR2 FQGNSA. This CDR3 comprises 16 residues. CDR3 sequence: CASSGISGTGANVLTF. As DNA, the CDR3 is TGTGCCAGCAGCGGTATATCAGGGACTGGGGCCAACGTCCTGACTTTC.

The chain carries TRBV5-1 and TRBJ2-2, with D possibly matching TRBD2 (6 bases). The germline gives CDR1 SGHRS, CDR2 YFSETQ. Trimming shortened V by 1 base and J by 1 base, and 11 bases separated the two germline ends. This CDR3 spans 16 amino acids. CDR3 in DNA: TGCGCCAGCAGCTTGTCCCCAGCGGGGAACACCGGGGAGCTGTTTTTT. Protein sequence: CASSLSPAGNTGELFF.

This sequence joins TRBV9 and TRBJ1-2; the D gene is possibly TRBD1 (6 bases). V lost 2 bases and J 8 bases, leaving 16 bases between the germline ends. Germline V CDR1 and CDR2: SGDLS, YYNGEE. CDR3 length: 14 residues. CDR3 DNA: TGTGCCAGCAGCGTGGGGGGGGCGCTGGGGGGCTACACCTTC. Amino acid sequence: CASSVGGALGGYTF.

The chain recombines TRBV13 with TRBJ1-2; TRBD1 might be the D (6 bases). Germline V gene sequence: CDR1 PRHDT, CDR2 FYEKMQ (reference sequence). The CDR3 loop spans 13 amino acids. Between the trimmed V and J ends, which lost 10 bases and 8 bases, there was a span of 20 bases. The CDR3 DNA reads as TGTGCCACAGGGGAAGGGAAGAAAGGGGGCTACACCTTC. Protein product: CATGEGKKGGYTF.

This clone turned up a few times. This sequence joins TRBV19 and TRBJ1-1; the match to TRBD1 covers 7 bases. Germline V gene lookup returns CDR1 LNHDA and CDR2 SQIVND (reference sequence). The CDR3 has 15 amino acids. J was trimmed by 2 bases and V by 7 bases; bases with no gene match: 10. CDR3 protein: CASNLYRGSNTEAFF. The CDR3 nucleotides read TGTGCCAGTAACCTATACAGGGGTAGTAACACTGAAGCTTTCTTT.

This chain connects TRBV5-6 to TRBJ1-2; D possibly corresponds to TRBD1 (6 bases). CDR1 SGHDT and CDR2 YYEEEE come from the germline V gene. The CDR3 totals 13 residues. V lost 2 bases and J lost 2, with 7 bases in between. The CDR3 is CASSFGQNYGYTF. CDR3 nucleotides: TGTGCCAGCAGCTTCGGACAGAACTATGGCTACACCTTC.

This chain connects TRBV27 to TRBJ1-3; 7 positions match TRBD1. V dropped 6 bases and J dropped 3; count of bases not matched to a gene: 5. Germline V lookup: CDR1 MNHEY, CDR2 SMNVEV (reference sequence). CDR3 size: 14 residues. The CDR3 sequence is CASRTGWGGNTIYF. In DNA, the CDR3 is TGTGCCAGCAGGACAGGGTGGGGTGGAAACACCATATATTTT.

The chain has TRBV27 and TRBJ1-1; D perhaps matches TRBD1 (5 bases). The CDR3 consists of 13 residues. The germline gives CDR1 MNHEY, CDR2 SMNVEV (reference sequence). V lost 5 bases, J lost 5 bases, and 12 bases lay in between. The CDR3 sequence is CASSPRGETEAFF. The CDR3 DNA reads as TGTGCCAGCAGTCCCCGGGGGGAGACTGAAGCTTTCTTT.

The chain employs TRBV2 and TRBJ1-2; D is ambiguous. CDR1 and CDR2 from the germline V gene are SNHLY and FYNNEI. The CDR3 runs 16 residues. V was trimmed by 4 bases and J by 2 bases, leaving 17 bases between them. The CDR3, as DNA: TGTGCCAGCAGTGCCGAGGCTATAAGGGAGAACTATGGCTACACCTTC. Encoded protein: CASSAEAIRENYGYTF. Combining the CDR3 with reference TRBV2 and TRBJ1-2 gives the whole variable domain EPEVTQTPSHQVTQMGQEVILRCVPISNHLYFYWYRQILGQKVEFLVSFYNNEISEKSEIFDDQFSVERPDGSNFTLKIRSTKLEDSAMYFCASSAEAIRENYGYTFGSGTRLTVV.

V and J are TRBV11-1 and TRBJ2-7; D is undetermined. Germline V gives CDR1 SGHAT, CDR2 FQDESV (reference sequence). Trimming stripped 6 bases from V and 1 base from J, with 7 bases between. The CDR3 is 12 amino acids. The CDR3: CASSWASYEQYF. As DNA, the CDR3 is TGTGCCAGCAGTTGGGCATCCTACGAGCAGTACTTC.

V gene TRBV18 combines with J gene TRBJ1-1, with D perhaps matching TRBD1 (5 bases). With 3 bases removed from V and 3 bases from J, the gap between germline ends came to 11 bases. The CDR3 is 14 amino acids. The V gene's germline CDR1 is KGHSH and CDR2 LQKENI. CDR3 in amino acids: CASSPSGLDTEAFF. DNA of the CDR3: TGTGCCAGCTCACCGTCAGGGCTTGACACTGAAGCTTTCTTT.

This chain links TRBV11-2 with TRBJ1-2, with TRBD1 matching over 8 bases. The germline CDR1 and CDR2 sequences are SGHAT and FQNNGV. J was trimmed by 10 bases and V by 6 bases; bases with no gene match: 4. CDR3 length: 11 amino acids. The CDR3 DNA reads as TGTGCCAGCAGGTTGACAGGGGACTACACCTTC. Amino acid sequence: CASRLTGDYTF.

The rearrangement uses TRBV15 and TRBJ2-5; D not resolved. Trimming took 11 bases from V and 4 from J, leaving 14 bases between them. The germline V gene has CDR1 LNHNV and CDR2 YYDKDF (reference sequence). The CDR3 has 12 residues. In DNA, the CDR3 is TGTGCCCCTACTCTGGGCAGAGAGACCCAGTACTTC. Translating gives CAPTLGRETQYF.

J is TRBJ1-1 and V is TRBV7-8, with 12 nucleotides matching TRBD1. Germline-derived CDR1 and CDR2 are SGHVS and FQNEAQ. With 7 bases clipped from V and 9 bases from J, the junction kept 9 bases outside the gene matches. This CDR3 region has 14 residues. The CDR3 sequence is CASIESGTGGKAFF. The CDR3 DNA follows: TGTGCCAGCATAGAATCCGGGACAGGGGGCAAAGCTTTCTTT.

The chain employs TRBV6-1 and TRBJ2-3; a possible D gene is TRBD1 (5 bases). Per germline, CDR1 MNHNS and CDR2 SASEGT. Trimming left V 2 bases short and J 3 bases short, with 6 bases between. The CDR3 loop spans 13 amino acids. CDR3 bases: TGTGCCAGCAGTGAAAGGGGAACAGATACGCAGTATTTT. This sequence encodes CASSERGTDTQYF.